A single T cell receptor beta chain is shown here with its context. V was pared by 1 base and J by 6 bases, with 11 bases between. This CDR3 is built from 14 residues. CDR1 and CDR2 (germline): SEHNR, FQNEAQ (reference sequence). Assay: immunoSEQ multiplex PCR; the TCRdb copy retains only in-frame clones and omits some. The table shows 250,000 to 300,000 clones, with more than 75% occurring only once. This entry comes from a study of blood T cell repertoires in COVID-19. Across the whole study: Either two negative PCRs, clearance, or symptom resolution qualified Cohort 3 donors as recovered. From T cells, B-cell-depleted T cells, or PBMCs came the material, which was cDNA or gDNA. Acute and convalescent COVID-19 samples came from the United States, Italy and Spain.

J is TRBJ2-3 and V is TRBV7-9, with D unresolved. The sequence came from a woman aged 55-70 years in a cohort exposed to, infected with or recovered from COVID-19 (not recorded which). Sequenced sample: PBMCs or T cells enriched from blood (not recorded which). CDR3: CASSLDSPRDTQYF. DNA of the CDR3: TGTGCCAGCAGCTTAGATAGCCCCCGGGATACGCAGTATTTT.